The 14 T cell receptor beta chains below come from one sample, sequenced in a study of T cell responses to AZD1222 COVID-19 vaccine. Sequenced by immunoSEQ multiplex PCR; TCRdb stores in-frame clones only, minus some. Of some 140,000 clones in the sample, roughly nine tenths were seen once. This specimen consisted of peripheral blood, obtained on day 0 of MenACWY control vaccination. Receptors were obtained from an adult in good health.

The gene calls are TRBV3-1 (or the pseudogene TRBV3-2) and TRBJ1-4; unclear D gene. Trimming took off 2 bases at V and 9 bases at J, with 19 bases between the two ends. Germline CDR1 reads LGHDT; CDR2 reads YNNKEL (reference sequence). CDR3 size: 16 residues. CDR3 sequence (DNA): TGTGCCAGCAGCCAATACCGAGCGTCTAATGAGCAAAAACTGTTTTTT. Encoded protein: CASSQYRASNEQKLFF.

The chain uses TRBV29-1 and TRBJ2-3; D is undetermined. The CDR3 sequence is 14 residues long. The germline gives CDR1 SQVTM, CDR2 ANQGSEA. Trimming cost V 1 base and J 3 bases, with 11 bases left between them. The CDR3 reads CSVEGRSRTDTQYF. The CDR3, as DNA: TGCAGCGTTGAAGGCAGATCTCGTACAGATACGCAGTATTTT.

This chain uses TRBV24-1 with TRBJ2-7; D is uncertain. In germline, CDR1 is KGHDR, CDR2 SFDVKD. Trimming removed 7 bases at V and 6 bases at J, with 18 bases between. The CDR3 runs 14 residues. The CDR3 DNA reads TGTGCCACCAGCGGATCACAAACCCCGGGCGAGCAGTACTTC. Translation gives CATSGSQTPGEQYF.

The chain links TRBV12-3 or TRBV12-4 to TRBJ1-2; D is unresolved. CDR3 length: 12 residues. The ends were cut back, 5 bases at V and 8 bases at J, with 12 bases in the middle. The CDR3 reads CASSIDREGYTF. The CDR3 region has the DNA TGTGCCAGCAGTATTGACCGGGAAGGCTACACCTTC.

The genes are TRBV24-1 and TRBJ2-7, with 9 bases matching TRBD1. CDR1 is KGHDR, CDR2 SFDVKD, per germline. This CDR3 is built from 13 residues. J gave up 1 base and V 9 bases, and 3 bases lay outside the gene matches. CDR3 in amino acids: CATGQGTSYEQYF. DNA of the CDR3: TGTGCCACCGGACAGGGGACTTCCTACGAGCAGTACTTC.

This clone was seen just once. The chain uses TRBV24-1 and TRBJ1-5, with 7 bases that match TRBD1. J lost 7 bases, V lost 1 base, and 6 bases had no gene match. Per germline, CDR1 KGHDR and CDR2 SFDVKD. The CDR3 has 15 amino acids. The DNA of the CDR3 is TGTGCCACCAGTGATTTCGGACAGGACAGGCAGCCCCAGCATTTT. This gives the protein CATSDFGQDRQPQHF.

The CDR3 sequence is CSAYLRETQYF. Here the CDR3 DNA reads TGCAGTGCTTATTTACGAGAGACCCAGTACTTC. The chain carries TRBV20-1 and TRBJ2-5; no clear D. Germline V gene lookup returns CDR1 DFQATT and CDR2 SNEGSKA (reference sequence). CDR3 length: 11 amino acids. Trimming pared 5 bases from V and 4 bases from J, leaving 8 bases between.

This sequence joins TRBV19 and TRBJ2-6; tentatively, D is TRBD1 (5 bases). V dropped 1 base and J dropped 0 bases, with 7 bases sitting between them. The CDR3 loop spans 16 amino acids. The germline V gene has CDR1 LNHDA and CDR2 SQIVND (reference sequence). This chain's CDR3 is CASSIARGSGANVLTF. The CDR3 DNA reads as TGTGCCAGTAGTATAGCAAGGGGCTCTGGGGCCAACGTCCTGACTTTC.

The chain couples TRBV6-5 to TRBJ1-6, with 8 bases that match TRBD1. Per germline, CDR1 MNHEY and CDR2 SVGAGI. This CDR3 contains 16 residues. With 4 bases clipped from V and 8 bases from J, the junction kept 10 bases outside the gene matches. In DNA form, the CDR3 reads TGTGCCAGCAGTTTCGTATCCGGGACAGGTTATTCACCCCTCCACTTT. It specifies CASSFVSGTGYSPLHF.

This sequence joins TRBV2 and TRBJ1-2, with D possibly being TRBD1 (5 bases). CDR3 length equals 11 residues. The germline V gene encodes CDR1 SNHLY and CDR2 FYNNEI. The V gene lost 10 bases and the J gene lost 4 bases, with 10 bases spanning the gap. CDR3 protein: CATGRGYGYTF. The CDR3 nucleotides read TGTGCCACTGGGAGGGGCTATGGCTACACCTTC.

This rearrangement joins TRBV7-9 to TRBJ2-4, with 8 positions matching TRBD2. V trimming: 2 bases; J trimming: 12 bases; junction bases outside the gene matches: 12. Germline assignment: CDR1 SEHNR and CDR2 FQNEAQ (reference sequence). The CDR3 covers 15 residues. The CDR3 coding sequence is TGTGCCAGCAGCTTATTAGGTCGCCCGGGGGGGAATCAGTACTTC. This sequence encodes CASSLLGRPGGNQYF.

This clone was recorded once. V is TRBV5-4 and J is TRBJ1-1; 9 bases align to TRBD1. Trimming removed 1 base from V and 3 bases from J; junction bases left unmatched: 1. The length of the CDR3 is 14 residues. CDR1 is SGHNT and CDR2 is YYREEE in the germline V gene (reference sequence). The CDR3 sequence: CASSLWTGDTEAFF. CDR3 bases: TGTGCCAGCAGCTTGTGGACAGGGGACACTGAAGCTTTCTTT.

The count of this clone is one. The chain employs TRBV19 and TRBJ1-4; D unresolved. This CDR3 spans 15 amino acids. Germline V gives CDR1 LNHDA, CDR2 SQIVND (reference sequence). V was pared by 3 bases and J by 4 bases, with 12 bases between. CDR3: CASSMLRGINEKLFF. CDR3 in DNA: TGTGCCAGTAGTATGCTCCGGGGAATTAATGAAAAACTGTTTTTT.

This chain connects TRBV4-2 to TRBJ2-1; 9 nucleotides line up with TRBD1. The V gene's germline CDR1 is LGHNA and CDR2 YNFKEQ. Germline trimming cut 4 bases from V and 8 bases from J; bases unmatched to any gene: 15. This CDR3 has 17 residues. The CDR3 loop reads CASSLTLGTGRGDEQFF. The CDR3, as DNA: TGTGCCAGCAGCCTAACGCTCGGGACAGGGAGAGGCGATGAGCAGTTCTTC.